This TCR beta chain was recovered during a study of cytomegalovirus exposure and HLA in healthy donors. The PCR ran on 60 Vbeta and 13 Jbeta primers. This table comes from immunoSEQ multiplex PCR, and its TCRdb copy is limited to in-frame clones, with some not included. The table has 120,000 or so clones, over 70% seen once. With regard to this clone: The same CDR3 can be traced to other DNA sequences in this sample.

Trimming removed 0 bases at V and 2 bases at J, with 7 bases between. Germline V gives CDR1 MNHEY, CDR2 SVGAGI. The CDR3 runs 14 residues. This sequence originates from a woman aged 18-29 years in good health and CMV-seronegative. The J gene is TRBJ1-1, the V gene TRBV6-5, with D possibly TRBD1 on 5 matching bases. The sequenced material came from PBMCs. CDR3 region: CASSYSRGNTEAFF. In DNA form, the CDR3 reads TGTGCCAGCAGTTACTCTAGGGGTAACACTGAAGCTTTCTTT.